Presented here are 25 T cell receptor beta chains from one specimen sequenced in a study of PD-L1 blockade in urothelial cancer. Profiling relied on immunoSEQ multiplex PCR, and the TCRdb table lists in-frame clones only, not all of them. The table lists tens of thousands of clones, roughly 89% of them singletons. The time point denotes: pretreatment peripheral blood. Here the sequenced sample was PBMCs, taken around atezolizumab (anti-PD-L1) treatment. The source of these receptors is a woman aged 70-85 years with urothelial cancer.

The V call is TRBV25-1, the J call TRBJ1-2; perhaps TRBD1 as D (5 bases). CDR1 is MGHDK and CDR2 is SYGVNS in the germline V gene. V was clipped by 1 base and J by 8 bases, with 20 bases between them. The CDR3 is 16 amino acids. This CDR3 reads CASSEFGSDLDSGYTF. DNA of the CDR3: TGTGCCAGCAGTGAATTCGGGTCTGATCTTGACAGCGGCTACACCTTC.

CDR3 in DNA: TGTGCCAGCAGTGAAGACTGGGGGCAAAACACTGAAGCTTTCTTT. Encoded protein: CASSEDWGQNTEAFF. The chain joins TRBV6-1 to TRBJ1-1; TRBD1 is a possible D gene (6 bases). The V gene lost 1 base and the J gene lost 2 bases, with 11 bases spanning the gap. The CDR3 length is 15 residues. Germline loops: CDR1 MNHNS, CDR2 SASEGT.

About this clone itself: Within the sample, other DNA sequences also encode this same CDR3. The chain joins TRBV5-6 to TRBJ2-7; 9 bases are shared with TRBD1. V lost 4 bases, J lost 4 bases, and 6 bases stayed unmatched. The CDR3 totals 14 residues. The germline V gene has CDR1 SGHDT and CDR2 YYEEEE. CDR3 nucleotides: TGTGCCAGCAGCGCGGGACAGGGAAGATACGAGCAGTACTTC. Protein sequence: CASSAGQGRYEQYF.

This rearrangement joins TRBV2 to TRBJ1-1; D not certain. The CDR3 runs 11 residues. Per germline, CDR1 SNHLY and CDR2 FYNNEI. Trimming pared 7 bases from V and 1 base from J, leaving 4 bases between. The CDR3 here is CASTRNTEAFF. DNA of the CDR3: TGTGCCAGCACCAGGAACACTGAAGCTTTCTTT.

The genes are TRBV6-1 and TRBJ2-2; perhaps TRBD1 as D (5 bases). CDR1 and CDR2 (germline): MNHNS, SASEGT. The CDR3 runs to 14 residues. Trimming removed 9 bases at V and 2 bases at J, with 13 bases between. The CDR3 is CASPEGQNTGELFF. The DNA of the CDR3 is TGTGCCAGTCCCGAAGGACAAAACACCGGGGAGCTGTTTTTT.

V and J are TRBV9 and TRBJ1-2; the D is unclear. The CDR3 runs 12 residues. Germline assignment: CDR1 SGDLS and CDR2 YYNGEE. Between the trimmed V and J ends, which lost 0 bases and 6 bases, there was a span of 6 bases. This chain's CDR3 is CASSVAEHGYTF. CDR3 nucleotides: TGTGCCAGCAGCGTAGCAGAACATGGCTACACCTTC.

Only one count was recorded for this clone. The chain has TRBV6-5 and TRBJ1-6; D is unclear. The CDR3 consists of 13 residues. The ends were cut back, 6 bases at V and 5 bases at J, with 8 bases in the middle. Germline V CDR1 and CDR2: MNHEY, SVGAGI. For the CDR3, the DNA is TGTGCCAGCAGGTTGCTAGATAATTCACCCCTCCACTTT. Its translation: CASRLLDNSPLHF.

The V call is TRBV5-6, the J call TRBJ2-7, with a tentative D call TRBD2 (6 bases). V lost 0 bases and J lost 7, with 17 bases in between. CDR3 length: 15 amino acids. CDR1 is SGHDT and CDR2 is YYEEEE in the germline V gene. CDR3 DNA: TGTGCCAGCAGCTTGGATGAGACCTATGGGGGGGAGCAGTACTTC. This gives the protein CASSLDETYGGEQYF.

This CDR3 is CASQGLWGTYNEQFF. The CDR3 nucleotides are TGTGCCAGTCAGGGGCTTTGGGGCACCTACAATGAGCAGTTCTTC. V usage is TRBV18 and J usage is TRBJ2-1; D is possibly TRBD1 (6 bases). The CDR3 is 15 amino acids. Trimming left V 9 bases short and J 2 bases short, with 17 bases between. Germline CDR1 KGHSH, CDR2 LQKENI. The full variable domain, completed using reference TRBV18 and TRBJ2-1, is NAGVMQNPRHLVRRRGQEARLRCSPMKGHSHVYWYRQLPEEGLKFMVYLQKENIIDESGMPKERFSAEFPKEGPSILRIQQVVRGDSAAYFCASQGLWGTYNEQFFGPGTRLTVL.

The J gene is TRBJ1-2, the V gene TRBV6-5; D unclear. Germline V gene data show CDR1 as MNHEY and CDR2 as SVGAGI. CDR3 length: 14 amino acids. The germline V and J ends were trimmed by 6 bases and 0 bases, with 11 bases remaining between them. The CDR3 sequence is CASRVGRANYGYTF. CDR3 DNA sequence: TGTGCCAGCAGGGTAGGGAGAGCTAACTATGGCTACACCTTC.

The genes are TRBV27 and TRBJ2-7, with unresolved D. V lost 2 bases, J lost 3 bases, and 8 bases lay in between. The CDR3 runs 13 residues. Germline loops: CDR1 MNHEY, CDR2 SMNVEV (reference sequence). The CDR3 DNA sequence: TGTGCCAGCAGTTTAGCCGACAACTACGAGCAGTACTTC. Residues: CASSLADNYEQYF.

The V gene is TRBV7-2, the J gene TRBJ2-3; weak D call: TRBD2 (7 bases). Between the trimmed V and J ends, which lost 5 bases and 0 bases, there was a span of 15 bases. Germline values: CDR1 SGHTA, CDR2 FQGNSA. The CDR3 covers 16 residues. The CDR3 DNA is TGTGCCAGCAGCGACCGGGGGGCGGTAAGCACAGATACGCAGTATTTT. Its translation: CASSDRGAVSTDTQYF. Full variable domain (remainder filled in from reference TRBV7-2 and TRBJ2-3): GAGVSQSPSNKVTEKGKDVELRCDPISGHTALYWYRQSLGQGLEFLIYFQGNSAPDKSGLPSDRFSAERTGGSVSTLTIQRTQQEDSAVYLCASSDRGAVSTDTQYFGPGTRLTVL.

The chain couples TRBV5-1 to TRBJ1-4; 7 bases agree with TRBD1. CDR3 size: 14 residues. Losses at the gene ends were 3 bases for V and 2 bases for J; bases not matched to a gene: 1. Germline CDR1 reads SGHRS; CDR2 reads YFSETQ. CDR3 in DNA: TGCGCCAGCAGCTCGACAGGGACTAATGAAAAACTGTTTTTT. Protein product: CASSSTGTNEKLFF.

CDR3 bases: TGTGCCAGCAGTCCGACAGGGGAACTCACTGAAGCTTTCTTT. Translating it yields CASSPTGELTEAFF. The rearrangement uses TRBV28 and TRBJ1-1; 8 positions match TRBD1. In germline, CDR1 is MDHEN, CDR2 SYDVKM. Trimming took 5 bases from V and 4 from J; bases not matched to a gene: 6. The CDR3 runs to 14 residues.

The rearrangement joins TRBV6-1 to TRBJ2-5, with D perhaps matching TRBD2 (6 bases). V dropped 0 bases and J dropped 3 bases, with 8 bases sitting between them. The CDR3 totals 14 residues. CDR1 and CDR2 from the germline V gene are MNHNS and SASEGT. The CDR3 nucleotides are TGTGCCAGCAGTGAAGCCGGGAGTAAAGAGACCCAGTACTTC. Its translation: CASSEAGSKETQYF.

This clone was observed a few times. The chain is built from TRBV2 and TRBJ1-1; weak D call: TRBD1 (5 bases). From germline, CDR1 is SNHLY and CDR2 FYNNEI. V shed 8 bases and J shed 0 bases, with 19 bases lying between them. This CDR3 has 16 amino acids. CDR3 DNA: TGTGCCAGCCGTCTTACGGGGGACGGGGTGAACACTGAAGCTTTCTTT. It yields the protein CASRLTGDGVNTEAFF.

The chain couples TRBV19 to TRBJ2-1, with 15 bases that match TRBD2. The CDR3 spans 18 residues. Trimming cost V 5 bases and J 0 bases; bases outside gene matches: 5. In germline, CDR1 is LNHDA, CDR2 SQIVND (reference sequence). The chain's CDR3 is CASSQGLAGGSSYNEQFF. CDR3 DNA: TGTGCCAGTAGTCAGGGACTAGCGGGGGGTAGCTCCTACAATGAGCAGTTCTTC.

The V and J genes are TRBV7-8 and TRBJ2-7, with D possibly matching TRBD2 (6 bases). Germline lookup yields CDR1 SGHVS and CDR2 FQNEAQ. This CDR3 spans 17 amino acids. V lost 2 bases and J 2 bases, leaving 19 bases between the germline ends. CDR3: CASSLRGGPGRTYEQYF. Written as DNA, the CDR3 is TGTGCCAGCAGCTTACGCGGCGGCCCCGGGAGAACCTACGAGCAGTACTTC.

CDR3 residues: CASSPAGLNTEAFF. In nucleotides, the CDR3 is TGTGCCAGTAGTCCGGCGGGGCTGAACACTGAAGCTTTCTTT. This chain uses TRBV19 with TRBJ1-1; D may be TRBD1 (5 bases). This CDR3 comprises 14 residues. The ends were cut back, 5 bases at V and 0 bases at J, with 10 bases in the middle. The germline CDR1 and CDR2 sequences are LNHDA and SQIVND (reference sequence). The whole variable domain, filled in from reference TRBV19 and TRBJ1-1, reads DGGITQSPKYLFRKEGQNVTLSCEQNLNHDAMYWYRQDPGQGLRLIYYSQIVNDFQKGDIAEGYSVSREKKESFPLTVTSAQKNPTAFYLCASSPAGLNTEAFFGQGTRLTVV.

The DNA of the CDR3 is TGCGCCAGCAGCGTCCCTAGCGTCCGCAATGAGCAGTTCTTC. Translated, it gives CASSVPSVRNEQFF. V gene TRBV5-1 combines with J gene TRBJ2-1, with D possibly matching TRBD2 (6 bases). Trimming took off 4 bases at V and 6 bases at J, with 14 bases between the two ends. CDR3 size: 14 residues. Germline loops: CDR1 SGHRS, CDR2 YFSETQ.

This rearrangement joins TRBV27 to TRBJ2-7, with D maybe TRBD1 (6 bases). The V end was cut by 0 bases, the J end by 6 bases, with 15 bases between. The CDR3 loop spans 15 amino acids. Germline lookup yields CDR1 MNHEY and CDR2 SMNVEV (reference sequence). The DNA for the CDR3 is TGTGCCAGCAGTTTATCCAGCAGGGGAAATCGCGAGCAGTACTTC. It is translated as CASSLSSRGNREQYF.

The V call is TRBV30, the J call TRBJ2-4, with 7 bases lining up with TRBD2. After removal of 4 bases from V and 0 bases from J, the junction contained 18 bases not matched to a gene. The CDR3 has 19 amino acids. From germline, CDR1 is GTSNPN and CDR2 SVGIG (reference sequence). CDR3 residues: CAWTVRLAEPGEAKNIQYF. In DNA, the CDR3 is TGTGCCTGGACCGTACGGCTAGCGGAGCCGGGGGAAGCCAAAAACATTCAGTACTTC.

The sample holds one count of this clone. The chain is built from TRBV15 and TRBJ2-7; D not certain. Between the trimmed V and J ends, which lost 1 base and 0 bases, there was a span of 7 bases. Germline V gene lookup returns CDR1 LNHNV and CDR2 YYDKDF (reference sequence). The CDR3 is 14 residues long. The CDR3 is CATSRGGFSYEQYF. In DNA, the CDR3 is TGTGCCACCAGCAGAGGCGGCTTCTCCTACGAGCAGTACTTC.

This chain connects TRBV11-3 to TRBJ2-3, with D perhaps TRBD2 (5 bases). The ends were cut back, 1 base at V and 8 bases at J, with 7 bases in the middle. The CDR3 contains 12 residues. Germline-derived CDR1 and CDR2 are SGHNT and YENEEA. The CDR3 reads CASSLGAGTQYF. CDR3 nucleotides: TGTGCCAGCAGCTTAGGGGCGGGTACGCAGTATTTT.

The chain employs TRBV7-3 and TRBJ2-2; tentative D call: TRBD2 (6 bases). CDR3 size: 16 residues. The germline CDR1 and CDR2 sequences are SGHTA and FQGTGA. V was shortened by 0 bases and J by 3 bases, with 11 bases between the two germline ends. CDR3 in DNA: TGTGCCAGCAGCTTAACGCGAGTAGCGGACACCGGGGAGCTGTTTTTT. Translation gives CASSLTRVADTGELFF.